This T cell receptor beta chain originates from a study of T cells after posttransplantation cyclophosphamide. Busulfan-fludarabine conditioning, marrow transplant, and cyclophosphamide on days +3 and +4 were administered. CDR3 length: 15 residues. V was clipped by 5 bases and J by 3 bases; unmatched bases: 6. The germline V gene encodes CDR1 SEHNR and CDR2 FQNEAQ (reference sequence). Judged by abundance, this clone is medium-sized. Profiling relied on immunoSEQ multiplex PCR, and the TCRdb table lists in-frame clones only, not all of them. There are 1,500 to 2,000 clones in the sample, none observed a single time.

The V and J genes are TRBV7-9 and TRBJ2-5; 10 bases match TRBD2. Specimen: PBMCs, collected 32 days after allogeneic stem cell transplant with posttransplant cyclophosphamide. The clonotype originates from a female patient aged 40-49 years who received an allogeneic stem cell transplant from a related donor, was CMV-positive, and had no GVHD. Part of the T cells may come from the graft donor. CDR3 amino acids: CASSPWSGGEETQYF. The CDR3 nucleotides are TGTGCCAGCAGCCCTTGGAGCGGGGGGGAAGAGACCCAGTACTTC.